This TCR beta chain originates from a study of memory CD4+ T cells and cytomegalovirus serostatus. Profiled with immunoSEQ multiplex PCR; TCRdb holds only in-frame clones, not every one. The sample records over 35,000 clones, about 78% being singletons. The study's findings and limits: Each of approximately 70 CMV-associated TCRbeta sequences occurred in one to five individuals. The CMV-associated TCR signature appears largely within the CD4+ memory repertoire.

As for this clone: The antigen remains undetermined.

CDR1 and CDR2 from the germline V gene are SGHTA and FQGTGA. This CDR3 is built from 13 residues. Trimming removed 1 base from V and 5 bases from J, with 8 bases in between. The sort gate was single viable CD3+CD4+CD8-CD45RO+ cells for memory CD4+ T cells. Donors' CMV status reflects serum IgG against pp150, pp28, p38, p52. The TCR was taken from an adult in good health and CMV-seronegative. The sequenced material came from memory CD4+ T cells from blood. The V gene is TRBV7-3, the J gene TRBJ2-5; D is unresolved. In DNA form, the CDR3 reads TGTGCCAGCAGCTTAAGACATGTTGAGACCCAGTACTTC. Residues: CASSLRHVETQYF.